This T cell receptor (beta chain) was captured in a study of T cell repertoires in cytomegalovirus infection. Turning to the study itself: Carrying CMV and the relevant HLA type showed in public TCR beta signatures.

A remark on this clonotype: The target antigen is unknown.

Findings of the study overall: It was HLA-C-restricted CMV-specific TCR beta clonotypes that dominated the response ex vivo. Pooled public TCR beta family frequency picked out CMV carriers with the relevant HLA.

TCRdb recomputed calls from the reads with MiXCR, one row per CDR3 protein. The sample contains around 300,000 distinct CDR3 sequences, around 25% of which appear only once. CDR1 is ENHRY, CDR2 SYGVKD, per germline. The CDR3 is 14 residues long. V dropped 5 bases and J dropped 5 bases, with 15 bases sitting between them. The gene calls are TRBV10-3 and TRBJ2-5; D is ambiguous. The receptor was isolated from a human donor in good health (CMV status not recorded). Some clones in this sample may be carry-over from other donors' samples. Sequencing was done on a sample of PBMCs. CDR3 sequence (DNA): TGTGCCATCAGTTCCACGTTGGAGAGGGAGACCCAGTACTTC. It encodes CAISSTLERETQYF.